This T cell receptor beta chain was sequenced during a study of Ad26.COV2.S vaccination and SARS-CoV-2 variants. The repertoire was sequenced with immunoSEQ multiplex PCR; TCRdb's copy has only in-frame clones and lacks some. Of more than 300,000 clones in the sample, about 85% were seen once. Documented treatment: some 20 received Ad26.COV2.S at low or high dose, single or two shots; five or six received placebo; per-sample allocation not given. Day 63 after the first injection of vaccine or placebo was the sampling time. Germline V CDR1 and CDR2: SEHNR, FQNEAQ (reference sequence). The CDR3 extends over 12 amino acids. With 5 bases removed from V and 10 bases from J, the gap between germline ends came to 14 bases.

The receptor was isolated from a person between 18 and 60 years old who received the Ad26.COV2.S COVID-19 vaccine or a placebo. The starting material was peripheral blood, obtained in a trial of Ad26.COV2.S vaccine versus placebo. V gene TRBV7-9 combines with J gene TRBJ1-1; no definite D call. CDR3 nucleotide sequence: TGTGCCAGCAGCCCGATGGTTAGGTTAGCTTTCTTT. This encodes CASSPMVRLAFF.